A single T cell receptor (beta chain) is shown here with its context. The sample is drawn from a study of blood T cell repertoires in COVID-19. Overall study context: The cDNA or gDNA used as material had been derived from T cells, B-cell-depleted T cells, or PBMCs.

The CDR3 runs to 16 residues. The germline CDR1 and CDR2 sequences are SGDLS and YYNGEE. V shed 0 bases and J shed 0 bases, with 12 bases lying between them. Per the study methods: How many nucleated cells were present was estimated from reference gene primer amplification. Here immunoSEQ multiplex PCR was the method, and the copy in TCRdb shows in-frame clones only, minus some. V and J calls plus clone size are reproduced from that table; the DNA served to infer D and trimming. The sample holds about 16,000 clones, around 88% seen once. The chain uses TRBV9 and TRBJ1-1; D uncertain. The origin of this receptor is a human donor in a cohort sampled during active COVID-19. What was sequenced was peripheral blood. In DNA form, the CDR3 reads TGTGCCAGCAGCGTAGGTCGCGTCCTCATGAACACTGAAGCTTTCTTT. Protein product: CASSVGRVLMNTEAFF.